This T cell receptor (beta chain) was identified during a study of T cells in Graves' hyperthyroidism and ophthalmopathy. Amplification of TCR beta CDR3 regions was performed using RNA transcripts as template. Primed by the HTBI set, a first-round RT-PCR was run on the TCR CDR3. TCRdb reprocessed the multiplex PCR reads via MiXCR and lists one record per CDR3 protein. The repertoire includes around 250,000 distinct CDR3 sequences, 13% to 15% of them detected once, and less than 15% sits in the top ten. The germline gives CDR1 DFQATT, CDR2 SNEGSKA (reference sequence). The germline V and J ends were trimmed by 7 bases and 8 bases, with 18 bases remaining between them. This CDR3 comprises 13 residues. This clonotype was seen many times.

The source is a woman in her forties with Graves' hyperthyroidism that later progressed to Graves' ophthalmopathy. The sequencing sample was made of blood. The chain uses TRBV20-1 and TRBJ2-1, with D possibly matching TRBD2 (6 bases). This CDR3 is CSVSTSFLDEQFF. CDR3 DNA: TGCAGTGTCTCGACTAGTTTCTTGGATGAGCAGTTCTTC.